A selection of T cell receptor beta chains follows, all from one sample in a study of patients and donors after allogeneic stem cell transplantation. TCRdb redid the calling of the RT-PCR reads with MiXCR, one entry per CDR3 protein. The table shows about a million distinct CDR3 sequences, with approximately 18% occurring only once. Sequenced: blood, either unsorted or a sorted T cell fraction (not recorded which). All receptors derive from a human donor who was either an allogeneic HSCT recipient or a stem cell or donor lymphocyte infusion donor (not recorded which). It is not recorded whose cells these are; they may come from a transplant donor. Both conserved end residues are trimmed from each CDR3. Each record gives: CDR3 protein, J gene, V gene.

CDR3 protein: ASSLRGAGSPLH
J gene: TRBJ1-6
V gene: TRBV27

CDR3 protein: ASSLVSQEGEKLF
J gene: TRBJ1-4
V gene: TRBV7-9

CDR3 protein: SVPGLVGPDTQY
J gene: TRBJ2-3
V gene: TRBV20-1

CDR3 protein: ASSLRGLAGDEQF
J gene: TRBJ2-1
V gene: TRBV5-1

CDR3 protein: SARVGPGQPQH
J gene: TRBJ1-5
V gene: TRBV20-1

CDR3 protein: ASSSTGGFDGYT
J gene: TRBJ1-2
V gene: TRBV7-8

CDR3 protein: ATSEPDSLGAYNEQF
J gene: TRBJ2-1
V gene: TRBV24-1

CDR3 protein: SAPTPGALSGNTIY
J gene: TRBJ1-3
V gene: TRBV20-1

CDR3 protein: ASSFPSSGGYT
J gene: TRBJ1-2
V gene: TRBV7-2

CDR3 protein: SVDPKADYGYT
J gene: TRBJ1-2
V gene: TRBV29-1

CDR3 protein: ATQGGGETQY
J gene: TRBJ2-5
V gene: TRBV2

CDR3 protein: ASSVAGDRYSPLH
J gene: TRBJ1-6
V gene: TRBV9

CDR3 protein: ATSKPPALYGYT
J gene: TRBJ1-2
V gene: TRBV15

CDR3 protein: ASSLWGGQPQH
J gene: TRBJ1-5
V gene: TRBV27

CDR3 protein: ASSQISGGYT
J gene: TRBJ1-2
V gene: TRBV4-2

CDR3 protein: ASSLRRTTGGTDTQY
J gene: TRBJ2-3
V gene: TRBV12-3/TRBV12-4

CDR3 protein: ASSRGDLLEQY
J gene: TRBJ2-7
V gene: TRBV27